This T cell receptor beta chain was found in a study of blood T cell repertoires in COVID-19 (TCRdb year 2020). Regarding the research as a whole: The collaborator samples originated in the United States, Italy and Spain and spanned the acute and convalescent phases of COVID-19. The prospective study material was composed of cDNA or gDNA derived from T cells, B-cell-depleted T cells, or PBMCs. Deeply sampled blood TCRbeta repertoires from subjects exposed to, actively infected with, or recovered from COVID-19 were included in the dataset. The repertoires were released in a freely available public database meant as a resource for research on the immune response to SARS-CoV-2. The samples were drawn from the first 160 participants of the ongoing ImmuneRACE study and from some 1,300 subjects provided by 6 global collaborators. A de-identified subject ID, COVID-19 status, age in years and sex were almost always included in the sample metadata. Where HLA class I and class II types were available, the types were taken from metadata supplied by the sample provider, not from assay-based typing.

In the prospective study, participants were roughly 18 to 95 years old, resided in about 25 geographic areas of the United States, and were enrolled through a virtual design. In the prospective study, cohorts were assigned on the basis of participant-reported clinical history obtained from a screening survey and a study questionnaire. In the prospective study, whole blood, serum and a nasopharyngeal or oropharyngeal swab were collected from each participant by mobile phlebotomists. Participants in the prospective study had the option to provide additional blood draws and questionnaires over a 2-month period. Prospective study blood samples were shipped either frozen or at room temperature before DNA extraction. Details on this clone: Which antigen it targets is not known. The record has no base qualities; no much larger clone is one base away.

The immunoSEQ Assay, a bias-controlled multiplex PCR, was used to amplify TCRbeta CDR3 regions from genomic DNA. In the paper's pipeline: The number of nucleated cells in each sample was estimated by amplification of reference gene primers within the assay. Sequence reads were collapsed and filtered to measure the absolute abundance of every unique TCRbeta CDR3 rearrangement. For each sample, productive Simpson clonality was calculated as the square root of Simpson's diversity index across productive rearrangements. The table comes from immuneACCESS by way of TCRdb, which keeps in-frame sequences with V and J called. Part of the clones is missing from these tables; in studies checked, under half for an unresolved V gene and the rest for unknown reasons. That table furnishes V, J and clone size, whereas the DNA furnished D and trimming. A total of around 200,000 clones appear in this sample, 75% to 90% of them only once. About 2.2% of the sample is held by the ten biggest clonotypes.

Here is what the overall study found, with its caveats: The quantity of clinical and demographic metadata differed by source and by participant and was supplied without curation.

CDR1 and CDR2 were assigned from the germline V gene as SGHTA and FQGTGA. Measured from the cysteine to the phenylalanine, the CDR3 is 15 residues long. Left in the record is the CDR3 DNA by itself, 45 bases read in frame from the first base. Clipping removes 5 bases from V and 9 bases from J, with 6 as the unmatched junction base count. This TCR was recovered from a middle-aged woman with acute COVID-19. Sequenced material: PBMCs or T cells enriched from blood (not recorded which). The chain uses TRBV7-3 and TRBJ2-1; 14 junctional bases match TRBD2. CDR3 loop: CASSMGLAGAGEQFF. The DNA sequence is as follows: TGTGCCAGCAGCATGGGACTAGCGGGGGCGGGTGAGCAGTTCTTC.